This paragraph reports one T cell receptor (beta chain). Deletions cut 6 bases from V and 0 bases from J, with 10 bases between. Looked up from germline, CDR1 is MGHDK and CDR2 is SYGVNS. This CDR3 is built from 14 residues. This record comes from a study of T cell responses to AZD1222 COVID-19 vaccine. Libraries were prepared by immunoSEQ multiplex PCR; TCRdb keeps only in-frame clonotypes and omits some of them. The sample includes about 140,000 clones, about 90% of them seen just once. This TCR was sampled from an adult who received the MenACWY meningococcal vaccine as a control. This chain uses TRBV25-1 with TRBJ2-3; either TRBD1 or TRBD2 may supply D (5 bases each). The sequenced sample was peripheral blood, obtained 28 days after the second dose of the MenACWY control vaccine. The CDR3 nucleotides are TGTGCCAGCAGGGGACCGCTTAGCACAGATACGCAGTATTTT. Protein sequence: CASRGPLSTDTQYF.